This note documents a single T cell receptor (beta chain) sequence. No antigen is known for it. The source of the sample is a study of neoadjuvant nivolumab and ipilimumab in lung cancer. Findings and limits, study-wide: TCR richness and clonality were higher in tumors than adjacent uninvolved lung. Blood richness before therapy tracked richness in tumors resected after neoadjuvant therapy. Pathologic regression was not significantly tied to TCR clonality.

This CDR3 is built from 17 residues. Germline V gives CDR1 SEHNR, CDR2 FQNEAQ (reference sequence). V lost 1 base and J 4 bases, leaving 19 bases between the germline ends. Measured with immunoSEQ multiplex PCR; TCRdb has only the in-frame clones, and not every one. This table has some 17,000 clones, approximately 76% appearing once. The source of this sequence is an adult with non-small cell lung cancer. V and J are TRBV7-9 and TRBJ1-1; weak D call: TRBD1 (5 bases). The sample consisted of tumor tissue, taken after neoadjuvant nivolumab, alone or with ipilimumab, at or shortly before surgery. CDR3 sequence reads: CASSLDRGGARGTEAFF. CDR3 nucleotide sequence: TGTGCCAGCAGCTTAGATAGGGGAGGCGCTCGGGGCACTGAAGCTTTCTTT. Supplemented by reference TRBV7-9 and TRBJ1-1, the full variable domain reads DTGVSQNPRHKITKRGQNVTFRCDPISEHNRLYWYRQTLGQGPEFLTYFQNEAQLEKSRLLSDRFSAERPKGSFSTLEIQRTEQGDSAMYLCASSLDRGGARGTEAFFGQGTRLTVV.